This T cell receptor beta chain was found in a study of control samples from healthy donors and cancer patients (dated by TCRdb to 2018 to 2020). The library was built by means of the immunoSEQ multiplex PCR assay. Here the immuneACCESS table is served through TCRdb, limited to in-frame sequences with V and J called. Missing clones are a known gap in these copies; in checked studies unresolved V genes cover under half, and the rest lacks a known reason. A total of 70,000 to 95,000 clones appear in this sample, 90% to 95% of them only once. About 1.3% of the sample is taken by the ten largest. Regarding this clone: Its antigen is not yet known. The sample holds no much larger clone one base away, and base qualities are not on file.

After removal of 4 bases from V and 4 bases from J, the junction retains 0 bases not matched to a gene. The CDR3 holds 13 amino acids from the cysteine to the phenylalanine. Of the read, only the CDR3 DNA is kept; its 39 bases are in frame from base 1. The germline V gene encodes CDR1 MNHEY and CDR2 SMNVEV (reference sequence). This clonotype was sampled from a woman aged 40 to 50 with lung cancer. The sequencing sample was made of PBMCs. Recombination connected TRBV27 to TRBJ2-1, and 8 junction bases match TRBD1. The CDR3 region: CASSWTGYNEQFF. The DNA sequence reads TGTGCCAGCAGTTGGACAGGGTACAATGAGCAGTTCTTC.